One and the same sample provided the 11 T cell receptor beta chains below, sequenced in a study of blood T cell repertoires in COVID-19 (dated by TCRdb to 2020 to 2021). The library was generated by the immunoSEQ multiplex PCR assay. In TCRdb, the immuneACCESS table is reduced to in-frame sequences with V and J assigned. These tables do not hold every clone; where another copy was compared, an unresolved V gene accounts for under half, and the others remain unexplained. This sample has 75,000 to 100,000 clones in its table, and 70% to 90% of those were observed once. Jointly, the top ten make up 7% to 9% of the sample. Source material: peripheral blood. These receptors all stem from a human donor with acute or convalescent COVID-19. The donor label of this sample is uncertain.

The chain has TRBV29-1 and TRBJ1-5; no firm D call. Germline CDR1 reads SQVTM; CDR2 reads ANQGSEA. Trimming left V 8 bases short and J 0 bases short, with 11 bases between. The CDR3 extends over 13 amino acids. This CDR3 is CSRAVYSNQPQHF. CDR3 bases: TGCAGCCGAGCGGTGTATAGCAATCAGCCCCAGCATTTT.

This clone occurred a few times. The rearrangement links TRBV28 to TRBJ1-6; D call uncertain. V was cut by 4 bases and J by 7 bases, with 14 bases left in between. This CDR3 is 15 amino acids long. Germline lookup yields CDR1 MDHEN and CDR2 SYDVKM. CDR3 sequence: CASSSAEFPNSPLHF. DNA of the CDR3: TGTGCCAGCAGTTCCGCCGAGTTCCCAAATTCACCCCTCCACTTT.

V is TRBV4-2 and J is TRBJ2-3; TRBD1 matches at 8 bases. Losses at the gene ends were 1 base for V and 5 bases for J; bases not matched to a gene: 17. Germline CDR1 and CDR2: LGHNA and YNFKEQ. The CDR3 is made up of 19 amino acids. CDR3 sequence (DNA): TGTGCCAGCAGCCAAGCCGATGGGGCAGGGGGCGGCATAGGAGATACGCAGTATTTT. Protein: CASSQADGAGGGIGDTQYF.

This clone was recorded only once. The genes are TRBV30 and TRBJ2-3; tentatively, D is TRBD2 (7 bases). The germline V gene has CDR1 GTSNPN and CDR2 SVGIG (reference sequence). V lost 0 bases and J 11 bases, leaving 21 bases between the germline ends. This CDR3 contains 15 residues. The CDR3 region has the DNA TGTGCCTGGAGTGTCGGGGCCGGGGGGCCGCAGGGGCAGTATTTT. The encoded protein is CAWSVGAGGPQGQYF.

The chain recombines TRBV27 with TRBJ1-5; the match to TRBD1 covers 8 bases. CDR1 MNHEY and CDR2 SMNVEV come from the germline V gene (reference sequence). There are 16 residues in the CDR3. V was pared by 8 bases and J by 6 bases, with 15 bases of the junction left unmatched. For the CDR3, the DNA is TGTGCCAGCCCTTCCCCCGGTCAGGGGGCCGCTCAGCCCCAGCATTTT. Its translation is CASPSPGQGAAQPQHF.

The chain couples TRBV15 to TRBJ1-2, with a weak D call TRBD1 (6 bases). Germline values: CDR1 LNHNV, CDR2 YYDKDF (reference sequence). The CDR3 runs 14 residues. Trimming took 1 base from V and 3 from J, leaving 9 bases between them. As DNA, the CDR3 is TGTGCCACCAGCAGAGGCGACAGGTACTATGGCTACACCTTC. The encoded protein is CATSRGDRYYGYTF.

The V and J genes are TRBV15 and TRBJ2-1; 9 nucleotides align to TRBD1. Trimming removed 0 bases from V and 7 bases from J; junction bases left unmatched: 10. From germline, CDR1 is LNHNV and CDR2 YYDKDF (reference sequence). CDR3 length equals 17 residues. CDR3 region: CATSRDLPTGGANEQFF. The DNA for the CDR3 is TGTGCCACCAGCAGAGATCTTCCTACAGGGGGCGCGAATGAGCAGTTCTTC.

The chain recombines TRBV19 with TRBJ1-1, with a tentative D call TRBD1 (6 bases). The CDR3 covers 15 residues. Germline V gene sequence: CDR1 LNHDA, CDR2 SQIVND (reference sequence). V was shortened by 7 bases and J by 7 bases, with 22 bases between the two germline ends. The CDR3 is CASISPHAGAVEAFF. DNA for the CDR3: TGTGCCAGTATATCCCCGCACGCAGGGGCCGTTGAAGCTTTCTTT.

This chain joins TRBV6-5 and TRBJ1-1; a weak D match, TRBD1 (5 bases). The CDR3 runs to 13 residues. Germline V lookup: CDR1 MNHEY, CDR2 SVGAGI. Between the trimmed V and J ends, which lost 4 bases and 1 base, there was a span of 7 bases. CDR3 residues: CASSWQGNTEAFF. In nucleotides, the CDR3 is TGTGCCAGCAGTTGGCAGGGGAACACTGAAGCTTTCTTT.

The rearrangement links TRBV19 to TRBJ1-1; 7 bases map to TRBD1. There are 15 residues in the CDR3. V lost 5 bases, J lost 0 bases, and 6 bases stayed unmatched. From germline, CDR1 is LNHDA and CDR2 SQIVND (reference sequence). The CDR3 sequence is CASSLGTALNTEAFF. For the CDR3, the DNA is TGTGCCAGTAGTTTGGGGACAGCCTTGAACACTGAAGCTTTCTTT.

The chain joins TRBV6-2 or TRBV6-3 to TRBJ2-2; D is unclear. V gave up 5 bases and J gave up 0 bases, with 10 bases separating them. The CDR3 is 15 residues long. Germline CDR1 reads MNHEY; CDR2 reads SVGEGT. CDR3 DNA sequence: TGTGCCAGCAGTCGACTGTCCGCGAACACCGGGGAGCTGTTTTTT. It codes for CASSRLSANTGELFF.